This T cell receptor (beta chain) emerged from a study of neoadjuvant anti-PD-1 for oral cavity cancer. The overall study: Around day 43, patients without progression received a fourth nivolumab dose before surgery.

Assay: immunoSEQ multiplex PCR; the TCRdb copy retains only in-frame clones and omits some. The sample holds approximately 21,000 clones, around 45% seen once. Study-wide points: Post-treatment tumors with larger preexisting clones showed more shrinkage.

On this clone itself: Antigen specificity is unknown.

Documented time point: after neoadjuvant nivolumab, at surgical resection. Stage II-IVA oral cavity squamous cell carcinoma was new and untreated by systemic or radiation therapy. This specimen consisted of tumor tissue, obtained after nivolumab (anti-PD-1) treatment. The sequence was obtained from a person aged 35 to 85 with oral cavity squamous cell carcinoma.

CDR3 DNA sequence: TGTGCCATCAAGCCGGGACAGGGCTCCTACGAGCAGTACTTC. The encoded protein is CAIKPGQGSYEQYF. This chain uses TRBV6-5 with TRBJ2-7; 9 nucleotides align to TRBD1. Germline lookup yields CDR1 MNHEY and CDR2 SVGAGI. Losses at the gene ends were 10 bases for V and 0 bases for J; bases not matched to a gene: 7. CDR3 length equals 14 residues.